This passage covers 19 T cell receptor beta chains from one sample sequenced in a study of blood T cells in healthy people across ages. The second PCR ran roughly 6 to 11 cycles with a sample-barcoded 5' primer and J-beta primers. TCRdb redid the calling of the 5' RACE reads with MiXCR, one entry per CDR3 protein. Of about 970,000 distinct CDR3 sequences listed, roughly half are singletons. The sequenced sample was blood. These receptors were collected from a woman aged 55-69 years in good health.

About this clonotype itself: The germline gene is not matched at one end of the junction; a read error may be the cause. The chain recombines TRBV2 with TRBJ2-7; D is perhaps TRBD1 or TRBD2 (6 bases each). Germline V gene sequence: CDR1 SNHLY, CDR2 FYNNEI. This CDR3 is 13 amino acids long. The CDR3 reads CASSEGGSYDQYF. For the CDR3, the DNA is TGTGCCAGCAGTGAGGGGGGCTCCTACGACCAGTACTTC.

Notes on this clonotype: One end of the junction is discordant with germline, which a read error may explain. The chain uses TRBV6-1 and TRBJ2-3; no firm D call. Germline V gene lookup returns CDR1 MNHNS and CDR2 SASEGT. The CDR3 length is 15 residues. Here the CDR3 DNA reads TGTGCCGGCAGTGAAGCACAACCTAGCACAGATACGCAGTATTTT. It specifies CAGSEAQPSTDTQYF.

This clonotype was seen only once. This chain links TRBV13 with TRBJ2-5, with 12 bases aligning to TRBD2. The DNA end is a closer match to TRBJ2-7, so the J assignment may be wrong. This CDR3 spans 16 amino acids. Germline V lookup: CDR1 PRHDT, CDR2 FYEKMQ (reference sequence). CDR3 in amino acids: CASSFLAGGRMYEQYF. CDR3 bases: TGTGCCAGCAGCTTTCTAGCGGGAGGGCGTATGTACGAGCAGTACTTC.

The CDR3 here is CASSLEHWGLAGVGQYF. The DNA of the CDR3 is TGTGCCAGCAGTTTAGAACACTGGGGACTAGCGGGAGTCGGACAGTACTTC. V and J are TRBV12-3 or TRBV12-4 and TRBJ2-4; 14 bases are a match to TRBD2. The CDR3 contains 17 residues. V shed 1 base, J shed 13 bases, and the junction held 12 bases outside the gene matches.

The sample holds one count of this clonotype. This rearrangement joins TRBV7-2 to TRBJ2-7; 8 bases align to TRBD2. With the DNA end fitting TRBJ2-1 better, the J assignment may be wrong. Per the germline V gene, CDR1 is SGHTA and CDR2 is FQGNSA. This CDR3 region has 15 residues. In DNA, the CDR3 is TGTGCCAGCAGCCCCATGGAGGGACTAGTCAATGAGCAGTTCTTC. The encoded protein is CASSPMEGLVNEQFF.

This chain links TRBV4-3 with TRBJ1-5; tentatively, D is TRBD1 (5 bases). V was pared by 0 bases and J by 3 bases, with 12 bases between. Germline V gene data show CDR1 as LGHNA and CDR2 as YSLEER. The CDR3 sequence is 16 residues long. This CDR3 is CASSQDLGRDNQPQHF. In nucleotides, the CDR3 is TGCGCCAGCAGCCAAGATCTAGGCAGGGACAATCAGCCCCAGCATTTT.

This clonotype has just a few counts. CDR3 sequence: CASSLARTGAYSNQPQHF. As DNA, the CDR3 is TGTGCCAGCAGCTTAGCCCGGACAGGGGCTTATAGCAATCAGCCCCAGCATTTT. The chain has TRBV7-8 and TRBJ1-5, with 9 bases matching TRBD1. In germline, CDR1 is SGHVS, CDR2 FQNEAQ. This CDR3 has 18 residues. V was pared by 0 bases and J by 0 bases, with 6 bases of the junction left unmatched.

This clonotype was detected a few times. The CDR3 region has the DNA TGTGCCAGCAGCCAAGCGGAAGGGATCCACGAGCAGTACTTC. It translates to CASSQAEGIHEQYF. This chain connects TRBV3-1 to TRBJ2-7; unclear D gene. Trimming cost V 1 base and J 5 bases, with 12 bases left between them. Germline values: CDR1 LGHDT, CDR2 YNNKEL (reference sequence). The CDR3 is 14 residues long.

The chain recombines TRBV5-1 with TRBJ2-7, with 10 positions matching TRBD2. CDR1 is SGHRS and CDR2 is YFSETQ in the germline V gene. V lost 0 bases and J lost 4; bases outside the gene matches: 4. The CDR3 spans 15 residues. The CDR3 bases are TGCGCCAGCAGCTTGGGGACTAGCGGCGATTACGAGCAGTACTTC. This codes for CASSLGTSGDYEQYF.

The rearrangement joins TRBV4-1 to TRBJ1-5, with D unresolved. V dropped 1 base and J dropped 7 bases, with 14 bases sitting between them. This CDR3 is 15 amino acids long. Germline V gene data show CDR1 as MGHRA and CDR2 as YSYEKL. This chain's CDR3 is CASSQGVNVGQPQHF. As DNA, the CDR3 is TGCGCCAGCAGCCAAGGTGTAAACGTGGGACAGCCCCAGCATTTT.

The V gene is TRBV19, the J gene TRBJ1-6, with 8 bases lining up with TRBD1. The CDR3 has 18 amino acids. Trimming removed 3 bases from V and 0 bases from J; junction bases left unmatched: 7. Germline V gives CDR1 LNHDA, CDR2 SQIVND (reference sequence). The CDR3 protein is CASSIVRTGSSYNSPLHF. CDR3 DNA sequence: TGTGCCAGTAGTATTGTGAGGACAGGGTCCTCCTATAATTCACCCCTCCACTTT.

The rearrangement joins TRBV20-1 to TRBJ2-1; a possible D gene is TRBD1 (6 bases). From germline, CDR1 is DFQATT and CDR2 SNEGSKA (reference sequence). Deletions cut 0 bases from V and 5 bases from J, with 11 bases between. The CDR3 covers 14 residues. In DNA form, the CDR3 reads TGCAGTGCTAGAGAGGTGACAGGTAACAATGAGCAGTTCTTC. Encoded protein: CSAREVTGNNEQFF.

This rearrangement joins TRBV25-1 to TRBJ2-7, with TRBD1 matching over 10 bases. Trimming cost V 3 bases and J 3 bases; bases outside gene matches: 5. Looked up from germline, CDR1 is MGHDK and CDR2 is SYGVNS. The CDR3 is 15 amino acids. CDR3: CASSDAGTGDYEQYF. The DNA for the CDR3 is TGTGCCAGCAGTGACGCCGGGACAGGGGACTACGAGCAGTACTTC.

The chain recombines TRBV6-2 or TRBV6-3 with TRBJ1-1, with a possible D match to TRBD1 (5 bases). This CDR3 contains 15 residues. With 0 bases removed from V and 2 bases from J, the gap between germline ends came to 10 bases. Germline CDR1 MNHEY, CDR2 SVGEGT. Written as DNA, the CDR3 is TGTGCCAGCAGTTACTCTTTTCGGGGCAACACTGAAGCTTTCTTT. The encoded protein is CASSYSFRGNTEAFF.

V gene TRBV7-6 combines with J gene TRBJ2-7, with a weak D call TRBD2 (5 bases). This CDR3 comprises 13 residues. The V gene's germline CDR1 is SGHVS and CDR2 FNYEAQ. Trimming removed 5 bases from V and 4 bases from J, with 12 bases in between. The CDR3 sequence is CASSPQAGYEQYF. CDR3 sequence (DNA): TGTGCCAGCAGCCCCCAGGCGGGTTACGAGCAGTACTTC.

The count of this clonotype is one. The rearrangement uses TRBV2 and TRBJ2-1; no clear D gene. The CDR3 is 12 amino acids. The germline CDR1 and CDR2 sequences are SNHLY and FYNNEI. Trimming left V 4 bases short and J 10 bases short, with 11 bases between. The CDR3 nucleotides read TGTGCCAGCAGTGTTAGTGCCTACGAGCAGTTCTTC. This gives the protein CASSVSAYEQFF.

V gene TRBV20-1 combines with J gene TRBJ2-7; TRBD1 aligns across 12 bases. V was clipped by 3 bases and J by 3 bases; unmatched bases: 15. The length of the CDR3 is 18 residues. In germline, CDR1 is DFQATT, CDR2 SNEGSKA (reference sequence). The CDR3 coding sequence is TGCAGTGCTAGCCCCCGGGACAGGGGGCTTTACTACTACTACGAGCAGTACTTC. This sequence encodes CSASPRDRGLYYYYEQYF.

This clonotype has a handful of counts. The chain recombines TRBV3-1 with TRBJ2-1; D is ambiguous. The V gene's germline CDR1 is LGHDT and CDR2 YNNKEL (reference sequence). The CDR3 contains 13 residues. V was shortened by 1 base and J by 9 bases, with 10 bases between the two germline ends. The CDR3 spells CASSQVIRSEQFF. DNA for the CDR3: TGTGCCAGCAGCCAAGTAATCCGTAGTGAGCAGTTCTTC.

Turning to this clonotype: The final CDR3 position lacks the conserved phenylalanine or tryptophan, pointing to a likely read error. No DNA is shown, since the ends of the CDR3 on it are uncertain; the CDR3 is the one TCRdb lists. V usage is TRBV4-1 and J usage is TRBJ2-5; TRBD2 reflects the table's D call only, with no check against the DNA. Germline loops: CDR1 MGHRA, CDR2 YSYEKL. 17 amino acids form the CDR3, both terminal residues included. The CDR3 sequence is CASSQGTSGGYQETQAR.